This entry features one TCR beta chain sequence. Original processing methods: Estimates of nucleated cell counts were drawn from the amplification of reference gene primers. Measured with immunoSEQ multiplex PCR; TCRdb has only the in-frame clones, and not every one. D and trimming come from the DNA, and the V and J calls and clone size come from that table. This sample has 280,000 or so clones, with around 90% found just once. The CDR3 sequence is 15 residues long. Germline-derived CDR1 and CDR2 are MNHEY and SVGAGI. V dropped 4 bases and J dropped 3 bases, with 13 bases sitting between them. The data were obtained in a study of blood T cell repertoires in COVID-19. Turning to the study itself: Sources were T cells, B-cell-depleted T cells, or PBMCs; the material itself was cDNA or gDNA.

Individuals aged roughly 18 to 95 years were recruited from about two dozen US areas. Resolution of symptoms, clearance, or two negative PCRs was present in recovered Cohort 3 donors. This chain uses TRBV6-5 with TRBJ2-1; possibly TRBD1 for D (6 bases). This clonotype was sampled from a woman in her thirties or forties who had recovered from COVID-19. Sequencing was performed on PBMCs or T cells enriched from blood (not recorded which). CDR3 residues: CASSWSQGNYNEQFF. CDR3 DNA sequence: TGTGCCAGCAGTTGGAGCCAGGGGAACTACAATGAGCAGTTCTTC.